This T cell receptor beta chain was sequenced during a study of T cell responses to AZD1222 COVID-19 vaccine. Overall study results and limits: Spike-wide coverage was observed for vaccine-associated CD4 TCRs, with dominant responses at 160-218 and 743-854.

About this clone: Its antigen remains unidentified.

Generated by immunoSEQ multiplex PCR, the TCRdb table keeps only in-frame clones and is missing some. The table has around 190,000 clones, around 90% seen once. The CDR3 has 16 amino acids. Germline loops: CDR1 SGDLS, CDR2 YYNGEE. Trimming shortened V by 4 bases and J by 5 bases, and 18 bases separated the two germline ends. This TCR was recovered from an adult who received the AZD1222 COVID-19 vaccine. This chain uses TRBV9 with TRBJ2-2, with a possible D match to TRBD1 (5 bases). This specimen was peripheral blood, taken 28 days after the second AZD1222 dose. CDR3 residues: CASSPEVGVWTGELFF. Written as DNA, the CDR3 is TGTGCCAGCAGCCCAGAAGTAGGGGTTTGGACCGGGGAGCTGTTTTTT.